These 10 T cell receptor beta chains were sequenced from one sample in a study of blood T cell repertoires in COVID-19. Sequencing used immunoSEQ multiplex PCR; TCRdb keeps in-frame clones, though not all of them. The data hold fewer than 500,000 clones, with roughly 90% observed a single time. Source material: PBMCs or T cells enriched from blood (not recorded which). The receptor source for this set is a woman aged 30 to 39 with acute COVID-19.

V usage is TRBV2 and J usage is TRBJ1-5, with 9 bases fitting TRBD1. V dropped 5 bases and J dropped 3; count of bases not matched to a gene: 5. The CDR3 runs to 15 residues. From germline, CDR1 is SNHLY and CDR2 FYNNEI. The CDR3 bases are TGTGCCAGCAGTCCGGGACAGGGATACAATCAGCCCCAGCATTTT. The encoded protein is CASSPGQGYNQPQHF.

This chain links TRBV24-1 with TRBJ2-2; 7 positions match TRBD1. V shed 4 bases, J shed 7 bases, and the junction held 14 bases outside the gene matches. From germline, CDR1 is KGHDR and CDR2 SFDVKD. The CDR3 has 17 residues. CDR3 DNA: TGTGCCACCAGTGACCCTAGACAGGGTGGTAAGGTCGGGGAGCTGTTTTTT. It yields the protein CATSDPRQGGKVGELFF.

The chain uses TRBV25-1 and TRBJ1-1; the match to TRBD1 covers 8 bases. Per germline, CDR1 MGHDK and CDR2 SYGVNS. This CDR3 is 15 amino acids long. V lost 4 bases to trimming and J lost 3 bases; unmatched junction nucleotides: 7. CDR3 loop: CASSGYRGKDTEAFF. Here the CDR3 DNA reads TGTGCCAGCAGTGGATACAGGGGGAAGGACACTGAAGCTTTCTTT.

The chain employs TRBV10-1 and TRBJ2-2; TRBD2 matches at 12 bases. The ends lost 3 bases at V and 4 bases at J; junction bases unmatched: 3. This CDR3 is 16 amino acids long. Per germline, CDR1 WNHNN and CDR2 SYGVQD (reference sequence). In nucleotides, the CDR3 is TGCGCCAGCAGTGATACTAGCGGGGGGAGCACCGGGGAGCTGTTTTTT. It translates to CASSDTSGGSTGELFF.

The gene calls are TRBV10-3 and TRBJ1-2; D unclear. The CDR3 length is 15 residues. With 3 bases removed from V and 8 bases from J, the gap between germline ends came to 19 bases. The germline gives CDR1 ENHRY, CDR2 SYGVKD. CDR3 sequence: CAISDESGLSGGYTF. The CDR3 nucleotides are TGTGCCATCAGTGATGAGTCGGGGTTATCGGGAGGCTACACCTTC.

The gene calls are TRBV18 and TRBJ1-2; D might be TRBD1 (6 bases). The CDR3 contains 14 residues. V lost 3 bases and J 7 bases, leaving 15 bases between the germline ends. Germline V gene sequence: CDR1 KGHSH, CDR2 LQKENI. This CDR3 reads CASSPRDRPVGYTF. The CDR3 bases are TGTGCCAGCTCACCGCGAGACAGGCCGGTTGGCTACACCTTC.

A word on this clone: An end of the junction does not agree with germline; a read error may underlie this. The chain employs TRBV12-5 and TRBJ2-7; 7 bases are shared with TRBD1. The CDR3 totals 13 residues. Germline lookup yields CDR1 LGHNT and CDR2 FRNRAP. The CDR3 protein is CASGSGGQGEQNF. CDR3 nucleotide sequence: TGTGCTAGTGGTTCAGGGGGTCAAGGCGAGCAGAACTTC.

V usage is TRBV30 and J usage is TRBJ1-4, with a tentative D call TRBD1 (5 bases). V was trimmed by 0 bases and J by 0 bases, leaving 5 bases between them. The CDR3 contains 14 residues. Germline CDR1 is GTSNPN and CDR2 is SVGIG (reference sequence). CDR3 in amino acids: CAWSVQATNEKLFF. For the CDR3, the DNA is TGTGCCTGGAGTGTACAGGCAACTAATGAAAAACTGTTTTTT.

This chain joins TRBV7-9 and TRBJ2-7; 9 bases map to TRBD2. This CDR3 is built from 15 residues. V lost 5 bases, J lost 3 bases, and 8 bases stayed unmatched. The V gene's germline CDR1 is SEHNR and CDR2 FQNEAQ (reference sequence). CDR3 loop: CASSPGSSGVYEQYF. CDR3 DNA: TGTGCCAGCAGCCCGGGTTCTAGCGGGGTCTACGAGCAGTACTTC.

The V gene is TRBV18, the J gene TRBJ2-7; 10 bases are shared with TRBD1. The CDR3 has 15 amino acids. Per the germline V gene, CDR1 is KGHSH and CDR2 is LQKENI. V was clipped by 5 bases and J by 3 bases; unmatched bases: 7. The CDR3 sequence is CASSSDRTGGYEQYF. The CDR3 DNA reads TGTGCCAGCTCATCCGACCGGACAGGGGGCTACGAGCAGTACTTC. Full variable domain (rest looked up from reference TRBV18 and TRBJ2-7): NAGVMQNPRHLVRRRGQEARLRCSPMKGHSHVYWYRQLPEEGLKFMVYLQKENIIDESGMPKERFSAEFPKEGPSILRIQQVVRGDSAAYFCASSSDRTGGYEQYFGPGTRLTVT.